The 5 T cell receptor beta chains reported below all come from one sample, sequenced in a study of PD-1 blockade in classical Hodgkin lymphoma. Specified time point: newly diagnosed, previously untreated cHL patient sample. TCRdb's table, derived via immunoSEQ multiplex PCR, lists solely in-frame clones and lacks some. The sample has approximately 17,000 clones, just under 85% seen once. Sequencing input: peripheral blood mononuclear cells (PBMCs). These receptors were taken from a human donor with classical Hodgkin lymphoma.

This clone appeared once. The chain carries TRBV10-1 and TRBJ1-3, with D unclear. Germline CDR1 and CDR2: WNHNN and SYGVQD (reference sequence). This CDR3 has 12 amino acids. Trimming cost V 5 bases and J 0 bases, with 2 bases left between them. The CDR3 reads CASSNSGNTIYF. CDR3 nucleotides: TGCGCCAGCAGTAACTCTGGAAACACCATATATTTT.

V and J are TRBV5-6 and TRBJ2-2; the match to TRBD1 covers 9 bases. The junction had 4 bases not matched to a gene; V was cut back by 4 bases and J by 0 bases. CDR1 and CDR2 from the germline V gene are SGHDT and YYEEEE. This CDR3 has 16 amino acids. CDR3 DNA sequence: TGTGCCAGCAGCGTCCGACAGGGGGCGAACACCGGGGAGCTGTTTTTT. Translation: CASSVRQGANTGELFF.

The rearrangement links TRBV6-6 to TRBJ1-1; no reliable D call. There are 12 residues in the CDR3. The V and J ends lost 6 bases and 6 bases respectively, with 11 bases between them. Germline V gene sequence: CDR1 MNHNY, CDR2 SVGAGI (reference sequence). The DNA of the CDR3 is TGTGCCAGCAGCTCTGTTGGCTCTGAAGCTTTCTTT. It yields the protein CASSSVGSEAFF.

CDR3 coding DNA: TGCGCCAGCAGCCAAGAACGACTAATATTCACAGATACGCAGTATTTT. This gives the protein CASSQERLIFTDTQYF. The rearrangement uses TRBV4-1 and TRBJ2-3; perhaps TRBD2 as D (5 bases). The length of the CDR3 is 16 residues. Germline loops: CDR1 MGHRA, CDR2 YSYEKL. With 0 bases removed from V and 2 bases from J, the gap between germline ends came to 12 bases.

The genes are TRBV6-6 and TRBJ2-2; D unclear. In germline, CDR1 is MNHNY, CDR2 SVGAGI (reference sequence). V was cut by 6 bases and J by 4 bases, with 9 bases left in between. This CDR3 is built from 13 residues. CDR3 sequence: CASSLELTGELFF. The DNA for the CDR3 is TGTGCCAGCAGCCTGGAGCTCACCGGGGAGCTGTTTTTT.